This T cell receptor beta chain was captured in a study of OX40 agonist ivuxolimab in advanced cancers. Concerning the study at large: The costimulatory receptor OX40 (CD134) was targeted by ivuxolimab, a fully human IgG2 agonistic monoclonal antibody. Intravenous ivuxolimab was administered to patients every 2 weeks at six dose levels: 0.01, 0.1, 0.3, 1.5, 3 and 10 mg/kg. Of the approximately 50 dose-escalation patients, hepatocellular carcinoma was present in about 20, melanoma in some 15, renal cell carcinoma in 9 and head and neck cancer in 9. The dose-escalation cohort was almost 85% male with a mean age of approximately 60 years, ranging from roughly 23 to 90. Patients were allowed to have had prior anti-PD-1, anti-PD-L1 or anti-CTLA-4 therapy, and approximately 40% of the dose-escalation patients had been treated with checkpoint inhibitors. Partial responses were achieved by three dose-escalation patients, of whom one had hepatocellular carcinoma and two had cutaneous melanoma. Peripheral TCRbeta sequencing was intended to test whether TCR sequence diversity was altered and clonal T-cell expansion was caused by ivuxolimab. The paper covers the monotherapy dose-escalation part of the phase I ivuxolimab trial, which included N of about 51 patients. Summary of the overall study and its limitations: Antigen specificity was not determined for the clonally expanded peripheral T cells. Low levels of normalized T-cell clonal expansion were also seen in some patients who did not respond. On average, CD8+ T cells showed more expanded clones than CD4+ T cells after ivuxolimab. In the 0.1-3.0 mg/kg groups, partial responders had among the lowest normalized peripheral clonal expansion, particularly in CD8+ T cells. At doses from 0.1 to 3.0 mg/kg, clonal expansion was seen in both CD4+ and CD8+ blood T cells between baseline and week 6.

To sequence the TCRbeta CDR3 region, genomic DNA was isolated from the sorted cells. The immunoSEQ Assay was used to sequence the TCRbeta CDR3 regions. TCRdb took over this immuneACCESS table, retaining in-frame rearrangements with V and J assigned. Such tables are incomplete; in checked studies, under half of the missing clones stem from an unresolved V gene, and the remainder is unexplained. The sample table shows 15,000 to 20,000 clones, and about 73% are seen once. Around a third of the sample lies in the top ten. Comments on this clone: It has no known antigen specificity. Base qualities are not at hand, and no much larger clone is one base apart.

Ends trimmed: V by 2 bases, J by 4 bases; bases unmatched to a gene: 3. From a lookup of the germline V gene (reference sequence), CDR1 and CDR2 are MNHEY and SMNVEV. From cysteine to phenylalanine, the CDR3 is 15 amino acids long. This entry keeps only the CDR3 DNA: 45 bases, framed from base 1. The trial excluded patients who had a history of autoimmune disease or were on systemic immunosuppression. In every dose cohort, peripheral blood was drawn for TCR sequencing at baseline, cycle 4 day 1, and cycle 7 day 1. The samples were taken from a phase I, first-in-human, multicenter, open-label dose-escalation trial of ivuxolimab. The trial enrolled adults with locally advanced or metastatic head and neck squamous cell, hepatocellular, melanoma or renal cell carcinoma. Before TCR sequencing, CD4+ T cells and CD8+ T cells from peripheral blood were sorted into separate populations.

This specimen consisted of CD4+ or CD8+ T cells sorted from blood, obtained in a trial of the OX40 agonist ivuxolimab. This sequence was found in an adult with an advanced solid tumor such as melanoma, head and neck, liver or kidney cancer. The receptor chain draws on TRBV27 and TRBJ1-2, with 11 bases aligning to TRBD1. The DNA sequence reads TGTGCCAGCAGTTTACGGACAGGGGGCAGCTATGGCTACACCTTC. Protein translation: CASSLRTGGSYGYTF.